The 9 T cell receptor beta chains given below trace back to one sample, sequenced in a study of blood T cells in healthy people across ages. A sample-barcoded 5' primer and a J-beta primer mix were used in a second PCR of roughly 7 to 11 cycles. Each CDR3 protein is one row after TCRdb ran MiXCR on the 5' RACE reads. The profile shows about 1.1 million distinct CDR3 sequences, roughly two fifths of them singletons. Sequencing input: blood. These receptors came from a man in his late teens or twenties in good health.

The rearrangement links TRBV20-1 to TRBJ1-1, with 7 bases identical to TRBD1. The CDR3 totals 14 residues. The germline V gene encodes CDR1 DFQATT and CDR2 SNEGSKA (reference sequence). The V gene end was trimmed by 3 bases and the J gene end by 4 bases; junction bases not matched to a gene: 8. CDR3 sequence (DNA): TGCAGTGCTAGTAGGGCAGGGGGGTCCACTGAAGCTTTCTTT. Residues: CSASRAGGSTEAFF.

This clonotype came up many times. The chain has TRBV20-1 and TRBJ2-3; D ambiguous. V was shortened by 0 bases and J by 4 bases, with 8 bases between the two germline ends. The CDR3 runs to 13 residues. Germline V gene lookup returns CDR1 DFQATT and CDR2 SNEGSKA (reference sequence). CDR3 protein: CSARDQGPDTQYF. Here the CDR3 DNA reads TGCAGTGCTAGAGATCAAGGGCCAGATACGCAGTATTTT.

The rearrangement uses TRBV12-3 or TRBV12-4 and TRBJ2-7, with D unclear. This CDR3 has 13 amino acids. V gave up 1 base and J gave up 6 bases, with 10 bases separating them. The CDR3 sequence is CASSLGRISEQYF. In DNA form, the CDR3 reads TGTGCCAGCAGTTTAGGCAGGATTAGCGAGCAGTACTTC.

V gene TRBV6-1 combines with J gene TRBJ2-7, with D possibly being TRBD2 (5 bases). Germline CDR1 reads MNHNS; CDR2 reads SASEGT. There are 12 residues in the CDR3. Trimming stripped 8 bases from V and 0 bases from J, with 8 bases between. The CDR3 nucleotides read TGTGCCAGCCTGAGGGACTCCTACGAGCAGTACTTC. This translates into CASLRDSYEQYF.

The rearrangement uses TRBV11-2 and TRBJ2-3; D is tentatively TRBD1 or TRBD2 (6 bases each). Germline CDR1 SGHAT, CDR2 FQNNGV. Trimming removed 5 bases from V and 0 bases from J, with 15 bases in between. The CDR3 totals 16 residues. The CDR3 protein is CASSPRGALSTDTQYF. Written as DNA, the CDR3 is TGTGCCAGCAGCCCTAGGGGGGCCTTGAGCACAGATACGCAGTATTTT.

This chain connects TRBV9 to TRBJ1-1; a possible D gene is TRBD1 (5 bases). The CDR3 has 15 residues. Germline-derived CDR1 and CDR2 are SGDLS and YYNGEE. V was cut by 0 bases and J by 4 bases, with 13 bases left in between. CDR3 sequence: CASSVGGAEGTEAFF. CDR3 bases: TGTGCCAGCAGCGTAGGCGGGGCCGAGGGCACTGAAGCTTTCTTT.

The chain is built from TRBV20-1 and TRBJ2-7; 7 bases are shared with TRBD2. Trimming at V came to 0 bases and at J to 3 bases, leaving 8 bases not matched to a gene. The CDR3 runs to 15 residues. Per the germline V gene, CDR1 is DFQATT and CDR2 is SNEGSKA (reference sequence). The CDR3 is CSARDGRGVVYEQYF. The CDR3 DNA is TGCAGTGCTAGAGATGGGAGGGGAGTAGTCTACGAGCAGTACTTC.

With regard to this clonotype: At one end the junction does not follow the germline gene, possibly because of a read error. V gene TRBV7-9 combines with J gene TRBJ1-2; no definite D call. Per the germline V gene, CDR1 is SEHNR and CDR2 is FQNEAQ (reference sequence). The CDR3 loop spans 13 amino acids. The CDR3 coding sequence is TGTGCCAGCAGCTTAGAGAGGGTAAATGGCTGCACCTTC. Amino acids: CASSLERVNGCTF.

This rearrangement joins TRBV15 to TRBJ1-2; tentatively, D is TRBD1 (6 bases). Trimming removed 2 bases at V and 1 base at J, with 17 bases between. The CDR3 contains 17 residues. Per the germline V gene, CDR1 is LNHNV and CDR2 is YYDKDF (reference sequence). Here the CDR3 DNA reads TGTGCCACCAGCAGACCCGGCAGGGGCAGAATTAACTATGGCTACACCTTC. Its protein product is CATSRPGRGRINYGYTF.